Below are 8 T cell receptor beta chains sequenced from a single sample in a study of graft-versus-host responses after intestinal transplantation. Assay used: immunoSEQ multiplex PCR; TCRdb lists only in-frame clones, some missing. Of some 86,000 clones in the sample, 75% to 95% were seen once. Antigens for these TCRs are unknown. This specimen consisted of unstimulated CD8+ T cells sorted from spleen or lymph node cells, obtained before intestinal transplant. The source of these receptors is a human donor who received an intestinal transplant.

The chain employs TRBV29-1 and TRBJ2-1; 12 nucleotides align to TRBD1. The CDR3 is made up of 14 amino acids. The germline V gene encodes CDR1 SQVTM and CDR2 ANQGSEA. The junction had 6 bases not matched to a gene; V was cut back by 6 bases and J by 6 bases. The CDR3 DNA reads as TGCAGCGTGGCGGGACAGGGGGCAGTCAATGAGCAGTTCTTC. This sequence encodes CSVAGQGAVNEQFF.

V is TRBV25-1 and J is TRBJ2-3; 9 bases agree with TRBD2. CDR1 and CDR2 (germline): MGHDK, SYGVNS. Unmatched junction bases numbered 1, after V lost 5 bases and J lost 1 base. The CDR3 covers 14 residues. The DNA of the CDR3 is TGTGCCAGCAGTTTAGCGGGGGGCACAGATACGCAGTATTTT. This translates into CASSLAGGTDTQYF.

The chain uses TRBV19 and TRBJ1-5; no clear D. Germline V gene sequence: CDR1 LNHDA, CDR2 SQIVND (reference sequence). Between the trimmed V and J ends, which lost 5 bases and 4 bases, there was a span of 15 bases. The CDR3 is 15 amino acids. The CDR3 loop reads CASSWRIPSNQPQHF. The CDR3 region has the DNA TGTGCCAGTAGTTGGAGGATTCCATCAAATCAGCCCCAGCATTTT. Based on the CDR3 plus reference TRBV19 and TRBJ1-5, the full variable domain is DGGITQSPKYLFRKEGQNVTLSCEQNLNHDAMYWYRQDPGQGLRLIYYSQIVNDFQKGDIAEGYSVSREKKESFPLTVTSAQKNPTAFYLCASSWRIPSNQPQHFGDGTRLSIL.

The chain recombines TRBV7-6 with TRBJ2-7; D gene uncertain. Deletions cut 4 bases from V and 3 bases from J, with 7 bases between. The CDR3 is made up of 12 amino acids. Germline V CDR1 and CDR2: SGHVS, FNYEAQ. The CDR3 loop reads CASSSESYEQYF. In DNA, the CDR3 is TGTGCCAGCAGCTCCGAGAGCTACGAGCAGTACTTC.

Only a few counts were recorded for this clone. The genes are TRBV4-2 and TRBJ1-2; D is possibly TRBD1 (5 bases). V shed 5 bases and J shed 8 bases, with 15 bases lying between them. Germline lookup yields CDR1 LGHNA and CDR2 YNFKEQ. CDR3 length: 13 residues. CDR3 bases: TGTGCCAGCAGCTTGGATTCCGGGACCGGCTACACCTTC. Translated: CASSLDSGTGYTF.

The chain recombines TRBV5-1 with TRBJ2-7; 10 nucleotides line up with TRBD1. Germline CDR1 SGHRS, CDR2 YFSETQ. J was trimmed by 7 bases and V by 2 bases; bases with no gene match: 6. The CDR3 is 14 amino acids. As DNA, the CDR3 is TGCGCCAGCAGCTTAGGGGACAGGGGTTGGGAGCAGTACTTC. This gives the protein CASSLGDRGWEQYF.

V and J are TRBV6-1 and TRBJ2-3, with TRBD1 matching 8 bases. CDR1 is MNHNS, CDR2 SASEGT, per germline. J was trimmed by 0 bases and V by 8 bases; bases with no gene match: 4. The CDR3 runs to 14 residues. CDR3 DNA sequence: TGTGCCAGCGATGGACAGGGAAGCACAGATACGCAGTATTTT. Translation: CASDGQGSTDTQYF.

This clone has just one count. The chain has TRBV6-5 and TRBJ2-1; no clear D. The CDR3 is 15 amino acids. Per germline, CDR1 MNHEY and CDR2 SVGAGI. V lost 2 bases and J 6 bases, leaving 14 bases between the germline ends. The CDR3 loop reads CASSYVDSGVNEQFF. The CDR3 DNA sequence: TGTGCCAGCAGTTACGTGGATAGTGGGGTCAATGAGCAGTTCTTC.